This TCR beta chain was obtained from a study of long-term antiretroviral therapy in people with HIV (dated 2022 in TCRdb). Background for the entire study: The earliest samples were collected approximately a decade before the 2015 WHO recommendation for immediate ART, a period when ART was typically delayed until CD4 counts fell. Whether ART initiation and durable HIV suppression were associated with changes in peripheral blood TRB repertoire composition and diversity was tested in a retrospective serial study. Of the approximately 28 participants with HIV, fewer than twelve were female. Test extractions of a monoclonal T-cell line alongside a few dozen polyclonal samples showed no cross-contamination during QIAcube processing. The cohort contributed about 200 cryopreserved PBMC samples from a few dozen adults with confirmed HIV infection, collected serially over a mean of 6 years (range 1-12). Summary of the overall study and its limitations: Because PBMC availability was limited, only the TCR beta chain was sequenced, with no alpha chain pairing. Because cell numbers in pre-ART samples were limited, unsorted PBMC were profiled instead of sorted CD4+ and CD8+ T cells. The samples span the years 2004 to 2017, and the ART regimens used may be less effective than current regimens. The repertoire was dominated across all time points by expanded TRB clones identified before ART initiation, although this dominance was seen to fluctuate and to decrease in many PLHIV after ART. No data were available on ART adherence, viral resistance or therapy changes, limiting inferences about post-ART repertoire changes. CDR3 length ranges in HIV repertoires were narrower than in controls, and network structure suggested an antigen-experienced repertoire with only a slight naive shift after ART. A significant increase in TRB diversity was found to be associated with ART initiation, although TRB diversity was observed to remain significantly below that of transplant donor controls even after long-term ART.

Inclusion was restricted to participants for whom at least one PBMC sample before ART initiation and at least two post-ART samples were available. Every participant with HIV received treatment in the United States of America. Before DNA extraction, cryopreserved samples of about 0.9-11 million PBMC were thawed and then washed. At the time of the earliest PBMC sample for each participant with HIV, ages ranged from roughly 23 to 60 years. Per participant, PBMC samples came from 1-4 timepoints prior to ART initiation and 2-8 timepoints following ART initiation, for a median of 7 samples. For every participant, serial HIV viral load, CD4+ T-cell count, ART history and demographic data were obtained. Using a Qiagen kit on a QIAcube, genomic DNA was extracted from unsorted PBMC, with samples processed in batches of 12. This clone has only one observation. Its antigen remains unidentified. The input lacks base qualities; no much larger clone sits a single base away.

The immunoSEQ hsTCRB v3.0 assay was used at survey level resolution to sequence the TRB variable region. The targeted TRB sequencing depth was about 40,000-55,000 T-cell genomes per sample. Pooled TRB libraries were sequenced on an Illumina MiSeq with a v3 150-cycle kit. For the original study's pipeline: Repertoire analysis was run in R within a reproducible Nextflow workflow that covered QC, data transformation and analysis. LymphoSeq2, an R package for AIRR-Seq data exploration, was used to implement custom analyses. A handful of samples that produced fewer than 5000 total TRB sequences were removed, so 150 to 200 HIV repertoires were analyzed. Among the approximately 200 retained HIV repertoires, around 60 were collected before ART initiation and 129 were collected after ART initiation. Repertoires were downsampled to 5000 TRB nucleotide sequences, and summary statistics were averaged over 100 downsampling iterations. Only TRB sequences with CDR3 regions of at least seven amino acids were retained for analysis. A Shannon entropy-derived clonality score and the Gini coefficient were used to measure diversity. In the repertoire networks, any two of the top 5000 CDR3 amino acid sequences were linked whenever the two sequences differed by an edit distance of one. For TRB CDR3 amino acid sequences, GLIPH2 was used to predict antigen specificity groups and MHC restriction. CDR3 amino acid sequences were matched against VDJdb and McPAS-TCR to flag known CMV, EBV, HIV or tissue antigen associations. Pre-ART, post-ART and control groups were compared with Wilcoxon signed-rank tests and Holm-Bonferroni correction. Entries here come from immuneACCESS through TCRdb and include only in-frame sequences with V and J called. Some clones fail to appear in such tables; in the studies checked, an unresolved V gene covers under half of the shortfall, and the cause of the remainder is unknown. V, J and clone size were drawn from that table, and D and trimming were deduced from the DNA. The sample table lists about 28,000 clones, 85% to 95% of them with a count of one. About 3.4% of the sample belongs to the ten largest clones.

This TCR was recovered from a man in his forties or fifties with HIV. The specimen comprised unsorted PBMCs, sampled 5.3 years after starting antiretroviral therapy.

The sequence in DNA is TGTGCCAGCAGCTTGGACAGGGGGCTCACTGAAGCTTTCTTT. This translates into CASSLDRGLTEAFF. The chain joins TRBV5-5 to TRBJ1-1; TRBD1 agrees with 9 junctional bases. Its CDR3 holds 14 amino acids, cysteine through phenylalanine. Of all the DNA, just the CDR3 is kept, 42 bases in frame from base 1. CDR1 and CDR2, looked up from the germline V gene (reference sequence), are SGHKS and YYEKEE. Compared with germline, V lacks 0 bases and J lacks 4 bases; bases without a gene match: 1.